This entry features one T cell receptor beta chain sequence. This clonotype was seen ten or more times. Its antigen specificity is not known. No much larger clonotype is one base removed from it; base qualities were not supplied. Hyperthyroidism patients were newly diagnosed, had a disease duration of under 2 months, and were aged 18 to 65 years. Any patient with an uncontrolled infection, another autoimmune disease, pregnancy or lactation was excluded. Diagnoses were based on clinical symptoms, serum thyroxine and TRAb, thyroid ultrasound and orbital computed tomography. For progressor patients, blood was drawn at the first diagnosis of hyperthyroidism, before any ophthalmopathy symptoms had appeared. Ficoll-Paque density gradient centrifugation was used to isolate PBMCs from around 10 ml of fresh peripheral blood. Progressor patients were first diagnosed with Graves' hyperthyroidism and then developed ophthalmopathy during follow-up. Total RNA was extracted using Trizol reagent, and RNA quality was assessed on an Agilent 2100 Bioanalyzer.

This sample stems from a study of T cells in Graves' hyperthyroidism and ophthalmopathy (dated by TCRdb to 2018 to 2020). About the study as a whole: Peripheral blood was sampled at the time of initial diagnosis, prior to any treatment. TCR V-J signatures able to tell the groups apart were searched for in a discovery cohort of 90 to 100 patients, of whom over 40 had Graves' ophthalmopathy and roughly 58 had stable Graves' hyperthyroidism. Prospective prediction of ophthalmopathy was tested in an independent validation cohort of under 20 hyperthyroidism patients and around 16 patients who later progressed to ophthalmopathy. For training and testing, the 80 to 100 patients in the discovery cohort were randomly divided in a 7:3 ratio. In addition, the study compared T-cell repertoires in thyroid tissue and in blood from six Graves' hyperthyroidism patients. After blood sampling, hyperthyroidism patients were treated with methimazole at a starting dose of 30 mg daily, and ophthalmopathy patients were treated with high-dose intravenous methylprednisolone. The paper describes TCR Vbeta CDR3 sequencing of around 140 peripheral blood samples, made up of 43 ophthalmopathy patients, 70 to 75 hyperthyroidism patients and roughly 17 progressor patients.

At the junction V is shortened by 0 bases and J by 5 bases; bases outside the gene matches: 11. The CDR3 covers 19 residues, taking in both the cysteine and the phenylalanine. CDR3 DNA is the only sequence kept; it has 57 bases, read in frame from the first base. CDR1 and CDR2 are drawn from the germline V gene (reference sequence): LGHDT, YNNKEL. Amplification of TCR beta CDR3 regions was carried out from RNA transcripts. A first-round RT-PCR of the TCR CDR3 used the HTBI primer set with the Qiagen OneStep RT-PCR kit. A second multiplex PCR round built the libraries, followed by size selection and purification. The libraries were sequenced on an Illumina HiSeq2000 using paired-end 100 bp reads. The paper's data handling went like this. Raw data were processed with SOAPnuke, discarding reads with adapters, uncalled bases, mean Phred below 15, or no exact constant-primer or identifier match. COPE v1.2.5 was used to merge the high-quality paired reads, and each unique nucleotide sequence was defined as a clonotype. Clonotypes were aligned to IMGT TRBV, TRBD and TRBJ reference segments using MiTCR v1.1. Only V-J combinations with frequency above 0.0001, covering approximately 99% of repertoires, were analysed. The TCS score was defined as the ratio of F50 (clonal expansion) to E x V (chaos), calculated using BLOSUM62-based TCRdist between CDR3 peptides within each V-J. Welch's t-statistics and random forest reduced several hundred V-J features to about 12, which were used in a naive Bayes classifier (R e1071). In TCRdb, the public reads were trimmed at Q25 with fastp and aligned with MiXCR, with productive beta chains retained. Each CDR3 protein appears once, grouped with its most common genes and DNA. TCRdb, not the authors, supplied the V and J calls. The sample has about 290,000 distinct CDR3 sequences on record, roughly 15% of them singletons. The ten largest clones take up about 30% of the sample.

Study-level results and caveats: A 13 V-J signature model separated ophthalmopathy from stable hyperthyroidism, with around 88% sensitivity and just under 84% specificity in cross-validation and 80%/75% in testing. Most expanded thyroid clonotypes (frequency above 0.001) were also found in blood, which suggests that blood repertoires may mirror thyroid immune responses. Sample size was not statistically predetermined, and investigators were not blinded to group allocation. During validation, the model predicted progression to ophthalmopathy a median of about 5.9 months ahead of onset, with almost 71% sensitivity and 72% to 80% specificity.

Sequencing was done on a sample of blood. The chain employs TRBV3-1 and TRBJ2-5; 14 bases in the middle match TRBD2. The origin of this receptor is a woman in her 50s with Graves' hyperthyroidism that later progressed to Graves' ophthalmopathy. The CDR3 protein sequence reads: CASSQEAQGLAGDGETQYF. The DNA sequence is TGTGCCAGCAGCCAAGAGGCGCAGGGACTAGCGGGAGATGGGGAGACCCAGTACTTC.